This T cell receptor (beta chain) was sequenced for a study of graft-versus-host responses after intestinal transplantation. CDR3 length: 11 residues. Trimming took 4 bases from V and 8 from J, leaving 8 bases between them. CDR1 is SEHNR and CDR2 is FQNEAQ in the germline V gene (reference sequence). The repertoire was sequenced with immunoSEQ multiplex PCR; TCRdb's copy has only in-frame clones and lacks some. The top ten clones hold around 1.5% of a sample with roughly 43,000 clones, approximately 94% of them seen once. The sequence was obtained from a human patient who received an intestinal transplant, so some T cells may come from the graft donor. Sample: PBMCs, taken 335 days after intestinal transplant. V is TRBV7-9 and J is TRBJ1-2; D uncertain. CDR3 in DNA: TGTGCCAGCAGCTATCGAGGCGGCTACACCTTC. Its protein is CASSYRGGYTF.